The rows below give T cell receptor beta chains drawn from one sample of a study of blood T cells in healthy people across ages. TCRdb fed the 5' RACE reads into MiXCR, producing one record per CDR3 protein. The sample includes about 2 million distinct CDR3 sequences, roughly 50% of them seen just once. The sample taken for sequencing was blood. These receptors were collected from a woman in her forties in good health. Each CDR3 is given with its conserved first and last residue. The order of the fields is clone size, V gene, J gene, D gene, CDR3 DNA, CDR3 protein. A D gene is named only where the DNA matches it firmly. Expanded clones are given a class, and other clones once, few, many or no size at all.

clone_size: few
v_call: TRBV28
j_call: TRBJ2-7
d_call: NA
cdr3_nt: TGTGCCAGCAGTTTTGGGACAAACTACGAGCAGTACTTC
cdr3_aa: CASSFGTNYEQYF

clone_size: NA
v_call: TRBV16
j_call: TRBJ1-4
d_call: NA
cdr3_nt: TGTACCAGCAGCCAATATTCGGTATCCACTAATGAAAAACTGTTTTTT
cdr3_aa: CTSSQYSVSTNEKLFF

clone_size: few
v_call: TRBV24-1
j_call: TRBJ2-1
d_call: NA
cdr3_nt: TGTGCCACCAGTGACTCGGGGGTCCCTCCCTACAATGAGCAGTTCTTC
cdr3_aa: CATSDSGVPPYNEQFF

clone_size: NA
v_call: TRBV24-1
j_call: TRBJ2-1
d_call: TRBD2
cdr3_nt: TGTGCCACCAGTGATTTCGGGGGGACGTCAAGCTCCTACAATGAGCAGTTCTTC
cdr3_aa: CATSDFGGTSSSYNEQFF

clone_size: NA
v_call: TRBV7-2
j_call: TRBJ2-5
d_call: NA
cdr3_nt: TGTGCCAGCTCCCCGGTCGGTTGGGAGACCCAGTACTTC
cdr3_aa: CASSPVGWETQYF

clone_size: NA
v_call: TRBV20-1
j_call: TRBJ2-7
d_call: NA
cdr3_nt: TGCAGTGCTACCAGCAGGACAAACTACGAGCAGTACTTC
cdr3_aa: CSATSRTNYEQYF

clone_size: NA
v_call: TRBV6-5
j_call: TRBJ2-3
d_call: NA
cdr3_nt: TGTGCCAGCAGGTTTAGGACAGCTAGCACAGATACGCAGTATTTT
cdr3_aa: CASRFRTASTDTQYF

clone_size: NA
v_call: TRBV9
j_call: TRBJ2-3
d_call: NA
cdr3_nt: TGTGCCAGCAGCGTCGGACCTGCCCTGGATACGCAGTATTTT
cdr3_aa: CASSVGPALDTQYF

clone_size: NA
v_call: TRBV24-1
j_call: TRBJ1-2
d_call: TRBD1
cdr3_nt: TGTGCCACCCGGGACAGGAGAAGCTATGGCTACACCTTC
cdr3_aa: CATRDRRSYGYTF

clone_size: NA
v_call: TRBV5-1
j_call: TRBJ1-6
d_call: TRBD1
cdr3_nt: TGCGCCAGCAGTTCGGGACAGACAACTAGCTCCTATAATTCACCCCTCCACTTT
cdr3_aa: CASSSGQTTSSYNSPLHF

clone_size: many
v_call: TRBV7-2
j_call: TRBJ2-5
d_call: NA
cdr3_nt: TGTGCCAGCAGCTTAGCGGGACCAAAAGAGACCCAGTACTTC
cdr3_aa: CASSLAGPKETQYF

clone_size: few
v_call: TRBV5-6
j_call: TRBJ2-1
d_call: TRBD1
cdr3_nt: TGTGCCAGCAGCTGGGGGGACAGGCATGAGCAGTTCTTC
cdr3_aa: CASSWGDRHEQFF

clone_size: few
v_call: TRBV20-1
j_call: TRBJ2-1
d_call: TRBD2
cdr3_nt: TGCAGTGCTTACGGACTAGCGGGGGGGCTCAATGAGCAGTTCTTC
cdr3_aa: CSAYGLAGGLNEQFF

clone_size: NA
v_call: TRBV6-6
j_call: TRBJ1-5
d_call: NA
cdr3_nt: TGTGCCAGCAGTTACCTAGGGGCTTTCGATCAGCCCCAGCATTTT
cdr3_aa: CASSYLGAFDQPQHF

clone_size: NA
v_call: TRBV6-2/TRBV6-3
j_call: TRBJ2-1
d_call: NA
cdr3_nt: TGTGCCAGCAGGGAGGCAGGGGATCTTCACAATGAGCAGTTCTTC
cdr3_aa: CASREAGDLHNEQFF

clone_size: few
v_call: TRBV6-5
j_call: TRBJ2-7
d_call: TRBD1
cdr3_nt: TGTGCCAGCAGTATCCACAGGGGTAGTGGCGAGCAGTACTTC
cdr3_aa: CASSIHRGSGEQYF

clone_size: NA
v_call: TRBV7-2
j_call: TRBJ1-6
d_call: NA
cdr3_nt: TGTGCCAGCAGCTTAGGCCTGGGGGTGAATTCACCCCTCCACTTT
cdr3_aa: CASSLGLGVNSPLHF

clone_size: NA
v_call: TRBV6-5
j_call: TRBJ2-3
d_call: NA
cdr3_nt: TGTGCCAGCCTGGGGGCCAGCAATACGCAGTATTTT
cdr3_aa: CASLGASNTQYF

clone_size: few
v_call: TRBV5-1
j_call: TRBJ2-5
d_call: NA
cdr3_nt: TGCGCCAGCAGCTTGGCGCCCCCCGTGGAAGAGACCCAGTACTTC
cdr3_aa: CASSLAPPVEETQYF

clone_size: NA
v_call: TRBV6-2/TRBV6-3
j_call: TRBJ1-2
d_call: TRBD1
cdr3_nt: TGTGCCAGCAGTTACCCGGACAGGGAGGACTATGGCTACACCTTC
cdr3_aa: CASSYPDREDYGYTF

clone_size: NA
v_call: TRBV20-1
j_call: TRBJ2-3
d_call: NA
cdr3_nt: TGCAGTGCTAGAGCCCCTGTCACAGATACGCAGTATTTT
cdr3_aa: CSARAPVTDTQYF

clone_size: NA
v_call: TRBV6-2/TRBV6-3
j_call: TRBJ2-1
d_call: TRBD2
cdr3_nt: TGTGCCAGCTCGTACTCGGGGCGGGGGGGAGTGAATGAGCAGTTCTTC
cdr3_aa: CASSYSGRGGVNEQFF

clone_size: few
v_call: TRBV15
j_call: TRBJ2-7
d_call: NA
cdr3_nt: TGTGCCACCAGCAGGGACGCACTCTACGAGCAGTACTTC
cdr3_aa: CATSRDALYEQYF

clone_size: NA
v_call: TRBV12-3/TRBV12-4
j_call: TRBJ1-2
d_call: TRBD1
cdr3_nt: TGTGCCAGCAGTCCAGGGGGACAGGGCAACCATGGCTACACCTTC
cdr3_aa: CASSPGGQGNHGYTF

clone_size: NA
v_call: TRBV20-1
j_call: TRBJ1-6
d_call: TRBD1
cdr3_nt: TGCAGTGCTAGGGGTGACAGGGGAGATAATTCACCCCTCCACTTT
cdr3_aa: CSARGDRGDNSPLHF

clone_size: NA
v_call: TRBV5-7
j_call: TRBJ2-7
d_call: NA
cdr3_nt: TGTGCCAGCAGCTTCGTACGGGGAAGGGGATCCTACGAGCAGTACTTC
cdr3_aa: CASSFVRGRGSYEQYF

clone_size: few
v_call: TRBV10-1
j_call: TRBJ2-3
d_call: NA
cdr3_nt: TGCGCCAGCAGTGACTCCAGCGTAGATACGCAGTATTTT
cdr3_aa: CASSDSSVDTQYF

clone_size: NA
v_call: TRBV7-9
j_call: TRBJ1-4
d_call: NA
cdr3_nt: TGTGCCAGCAGCTTGGATGGGGCTAGGGAAAAACTGTTTTTT
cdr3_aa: CASSLDGAREKLFF

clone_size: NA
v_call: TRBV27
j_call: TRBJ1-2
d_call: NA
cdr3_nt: TGTGCCAGCAGTTTGCAGGCCCATCCCGTTAACTATGGCTACACCTTC
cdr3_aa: CASSLQAHPVNYGYTF

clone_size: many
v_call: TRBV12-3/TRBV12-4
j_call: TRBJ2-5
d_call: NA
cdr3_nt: NA
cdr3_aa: CASSSSRGQETQYF

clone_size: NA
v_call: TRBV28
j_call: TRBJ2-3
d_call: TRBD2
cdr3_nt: TGTGCCAGCAGTATACCGACTAGCACGCAGTATTTT
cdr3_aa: CASSIPTSTQYF

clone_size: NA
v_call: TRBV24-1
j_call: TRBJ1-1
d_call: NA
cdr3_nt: TGTGCCACCAGTGCTTGGGGGAACACTGAAGCTTTCTTT
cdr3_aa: CATSAWGNTEAFF

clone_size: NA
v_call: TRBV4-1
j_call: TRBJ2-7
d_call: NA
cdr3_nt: TGCGCCAGCAGCCAGGGACTGTTACCCTCCTACGAGCAGTACTTC
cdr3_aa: CASSQGLLPSYEQYF

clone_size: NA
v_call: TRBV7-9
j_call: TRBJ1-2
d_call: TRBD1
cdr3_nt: TGTGCCAGCAGCTCAGGGGGCATTTATGGCTACACCTTC
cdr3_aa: CASSSGGIYGYTF

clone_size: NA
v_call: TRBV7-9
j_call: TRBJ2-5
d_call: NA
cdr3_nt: TGTGCCAGCAGAGGCGATAGGGGGTACCAAGAGACCCAGTACTTC
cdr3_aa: CASRGDRGYQETQYF

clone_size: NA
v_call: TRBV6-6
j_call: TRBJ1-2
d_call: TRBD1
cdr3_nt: TGTGCCAGCAGGGCCGGGACAGGGGGCTCTAACTATGGCTACACCTTC
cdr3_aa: CASRAGTGGSNYGYTF

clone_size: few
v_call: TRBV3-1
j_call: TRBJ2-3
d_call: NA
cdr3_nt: TGTGCCAGCAGCCAAGGGGGGTTTTACACAGATACGCAGTATTTT
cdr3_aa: CASSQGGFYTDTQYF

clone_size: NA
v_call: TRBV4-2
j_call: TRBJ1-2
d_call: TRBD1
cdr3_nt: TGTGCCAGCAGCCGTATTAGGGCAGGGGGCCTCCAAAACACTTACTATGGCTACACCTTC
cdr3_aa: CASSRIRAGGLQNTYYGYTF

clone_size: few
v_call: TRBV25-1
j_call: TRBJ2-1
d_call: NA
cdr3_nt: TGTGCCAGCAGTGGGGTAGCCCTGGAGACCTACAATGAGCAGTTCTTC
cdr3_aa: CASSGVALETYNEQFF

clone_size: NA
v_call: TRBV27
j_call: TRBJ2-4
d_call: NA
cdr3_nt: TGTGCCAGCAGTTTATACGGGGGCGGAAACATTCAGTACTTC
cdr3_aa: CASSLYGGGNIQYF

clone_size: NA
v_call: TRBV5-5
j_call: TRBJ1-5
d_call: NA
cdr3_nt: TGTGCCAGCAGCATGGACATTGCGCCCCAGCATTTT
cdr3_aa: CASSMDIAPQHF

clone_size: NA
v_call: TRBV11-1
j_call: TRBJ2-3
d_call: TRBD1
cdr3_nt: TGTGCCAGCAGCTCCGGGGGACAGGGTTTGACAGATACGCAGTATTTT
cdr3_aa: CASSSGGQGLTDTQYF

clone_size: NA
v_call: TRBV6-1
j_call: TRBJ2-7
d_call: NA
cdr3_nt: TGTGCCAGCAGACCCGGTCAGGGCGGCGTCTACGAGCAGTACTTC
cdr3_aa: CASRPGQGGVYEQYF

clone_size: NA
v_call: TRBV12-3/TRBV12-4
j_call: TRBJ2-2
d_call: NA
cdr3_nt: TGTGCCAGCAGGGTATTGAACACCGGGGAGCTGTTTTTT
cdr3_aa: CASRVLNTGELFF

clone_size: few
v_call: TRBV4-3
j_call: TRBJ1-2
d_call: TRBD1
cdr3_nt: TGCGCCAGCAGCCAAGATTATCCGACAGGGGACTATGGCTACACCTTC
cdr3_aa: CASSQDYPTGDYGYTF

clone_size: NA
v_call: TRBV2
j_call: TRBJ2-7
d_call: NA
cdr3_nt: TGTGCCAGTCGGAAAGGGTTCGACTACGAGCAGTACTTC
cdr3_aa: CASRKGFDYEQYF

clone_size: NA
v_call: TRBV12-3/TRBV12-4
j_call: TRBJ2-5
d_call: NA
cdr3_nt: TGTGCCAGCAGCCCGTGGGGGGCAGAGACCCAGTACTTC
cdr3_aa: CASSPWGAETQYF

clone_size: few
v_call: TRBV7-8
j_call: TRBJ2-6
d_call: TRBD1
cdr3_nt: TGTGCCAGCACCCACCGGGACAGGGGAACCTCTGGGGCCAACGTCCTGACTTTC
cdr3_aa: CASTHRDRGTSGANVLTF

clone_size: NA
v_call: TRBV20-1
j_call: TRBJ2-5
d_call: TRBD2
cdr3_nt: TGCAGTGCTAGAGCCGTCCCTAGCGGGGGGGAAGAGACCCAGTACTTC
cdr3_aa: CSARAVPSGGEETQYF

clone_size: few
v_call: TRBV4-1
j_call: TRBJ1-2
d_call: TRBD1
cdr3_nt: TGCGCCAGCAGCCAGGGGACAGGGCGAGTCAACTATGGCTACACCTTC
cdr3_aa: CASSQGTGRVNYGYTF

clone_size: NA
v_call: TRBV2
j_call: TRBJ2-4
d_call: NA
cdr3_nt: TGTGCCAGCAGTGACAGCAGTACCAAAAACATTCAGTACTTC
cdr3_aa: CASSDSSTKNIQYF

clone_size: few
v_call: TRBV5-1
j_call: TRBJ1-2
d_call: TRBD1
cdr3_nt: TGCGCCAGCAGCTTCGGACAGGCCGAATATGGCTACACCTTC
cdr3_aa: CASSFGQAEYGYTF